These 3 T cell receptor beta chains originate from one sample sequenced in a study of blood T cell repertoires in COVID-19. The protocol was immunoSEQ multiplex PCR, while the TCRdb copy is restricted to in-frame clones and leaves out a portion. Among about 170,000 clones listed, 85% were seen once. The specimen sequenced was peripheral blood. The receptors derive from a woman older than 75 with COVID-19, enrolled during active disease.

This clone was seen a single time. The rearrangement uses TRBV28 and TRBJ1-2; D is ambiguous. This CDR3 is 12 amino acids long. Germline loops: CDR1 MDHEN, CDR2 SYDVKM. V was trimmed by 3 bases and J by 8 bases, leaving 10 bases between them. CDR3 sequence: CASSLATPGYTF. The CDR3 DNA sequence: TGTGCCAGCAGTTTGGCCACCCCCGGCTACACCTTC.

The V and J genes are TRBV24-1 and TRBJ2-4; 8 bases map to TRBD2. Unmatched junction bases numbered 5, after V lost 3 bases and J lost 5 bases. CDR3 length equals 15 residues. Germline values: CDR1 KGHDR, CDR2 SFDVKD. The DNA of the CDR3 is TGTGCCACCAGTGATGCGACTAGCGTCGAAAACATTCAGTACTTC. Protein sequence: CATSDATSVENIQYF.

About this clone itself: The germline gene is not matched at one end of the junction; a read error may be the cause. The rearrangement links TRBV7-7 to TRBJ2-6, with D possibly matching TRBD2 (5 bases). The CDR3 totals 13 residues. Germline CDR1 and CDR2: SSHAT and FNYEAQ (reference sequence). CDR3 residues: CASSLGRRNVLTF. The CDR3 DNA is TGTGCTAGCAGCTTGGGCAGGAGGAACGTCCTGACTTTC.